The 25 T cell receptor beta chains in this list originate from one sample, sequenced in a study of cytomegalovirus exposure and HLA in healthy donors. PCR used 60 Vbeta primers and 13 Jbeta primers. TCRdb's copy holds only in-frame clones and misses some; the assay was immunoSEQ multiplex PCR. The sample lists 150,000 or so clones, about 80% occurring once. What was sequenced was PBMCs. These receptors came from a woman between 50 and 59 years old in good health and CMV-seropositive.

The rearrangement links TRBV7-9 to TRBJ2-4; D perhaps matches TRBD2 (6 bases). Trimming stripped 3 bases from V and 8 bases from J, with 11 bases between. Germline V lookup: CDR1 SEHNR, CDR2 FQNEAQ (reference sequence). The CDR3 runs 13 residues. The CDR3 protein is CASSLEGRHIQYF. Written as DNA, the CDR3 is TGTGCCAGCAGCTTGGAGGGGCGGCACATTCAGTACTTC.

On this clone: The germline gene is not matched at one end of the junction; a read error may be the cause. The same CDR3 also results from other DNA sequences found in this sample. The chain has TRBV18 and TRBJ2-7, with 14 bases matching TRBD2. The CDR3 runs to 15 residues. The V gene's germline CDR1 is KGHSH and CDR2 LQKENI. For the CDR3, the DNA is TGTGCCAGCTCACCAGGGACTAGCGGGAGTAACGAACAGTACTTC. Translation: CASSPGTSGSNEQYF.

The chain carries TRBV5-1 and TRBJ1-3; maybe TRBD1 (5 bases). This CDR3 comprises 16 residues. Germline CDR1 SGHRS, CDR2 YFSETQ. Trimming took off 4 bases at V and 0 bases at J, with 14 bases between the two ends. This chain's CDR3 is CASSPDGGPSGNTIYF. The DNA for the CDR3 is TGCGCCAGCAGCCCCGACGGGGGACCCTCTGGAAACACCATATATTTT.

The CDR3 reads CASSFFSGPYNEQFF. The DNA for the CDR3 is TGTGCCAGCAGCTTTTTTAGCGGGCCCTACAATGAGCAGTTCTTC. The rearrangement links TRBV5-6 to TRBJ2-1; 7 nucleotides line up with TRBD2. Germline values: CDR1 SGHDT, CDR2 YYEEEE. The ends lost 2 bases at V and 2 bases at J; junction bases unmatched: 4. The CDR3 contains 15 residues.

The chain carries TRBV27 and TRBJ1-1; 7 nucleotides line up with TRBD1. Looked up from germline, CDR1 is MNHEY and CDR2 is SMNVEV (reference sequence). The CDR3 length is 15 residues. The junction had 8 bases not matched to a gene; V was cut back by 6 bases and J by 1 base. In DNA, the CDR3 is TGTGCCAGCAGCCCAATACAGGGGAGGAACACTGAAGCTTTCTTT. This gives the protein CASSPIQGRNTEAFF.

V and J are TRBV7-3 and TRBJ2-5; D unresolved. Germline V lookup: CDR1 SGHTA, CDR2 FQGTGA. Trimming cost V 0 bases and J 5 bases, with 13 bases left between them. The CDR3 totals 15 residues. Written as DNA, the CDR3 is TGTGCCAGCAGCTTAACTGGGTCGGTCGGGGAGACCCAGTACTTC. Protein sequence: CASSLTGSVGETQYF.

V is TRBV7-2 and J is TRBJ1-1; D gene uncertain. The V and J ends lost 5 bases and 1 base respectively, with 17 bases between them. The CDR3 is made up of 16 amino acids. The V gene's germline CDR1 is SGHTA and CDR2 FQGNSA. The CDR3 loop reads CASSPYRRYRNTEAFF. CDR3 DNA: TGTGCCAGCAGCCCTTACCGACGGTACAGGAACACTGAAGCTTTCTTT.

This chain joins TRBV4-3 and TRBJ1-4; no firm D call. With 0 bases removed from V and 5 bases from J, the gap between germline ends came to 10 bases. The CDR3 loop spans 15 amino acids. CDR1 and CDR2 (germline): LGHNA, YSLEER. This CDR3 is CASSQEGRRNEKLFF. The CDR3 nucleotides read TGCGCCAGCAGCCAAGAAGGAAGGAGAAATGAAAAACTGTTTTTT.

Here the CDR3 reads CASSRTYGGSTDTQYF. In DNA form, the CDR3 reads TGTGCCAGCAGCCGGACCTACGGGGGTAGCACAGATACGCAGTATTTT. The chain has TRBV7-2 and TRBJ2-3; TRBD2 might be the D (6 bases). The CDR3 extends over 16 amino acids. V lost 5 bases and J lost 0, with 15 bases in between. In germline, CDR1 is SGHTA, CDR2 FQGNSA.

The chain employs TRBV7-2 and TRBJ2-7, with TRBD2 identical over 12 bases. J was trimmed by 1 base and V by 0 bases; bases with no gene match: 4. Germline V gene lookup returns CDR1 SGHTA and CDR2 FQGNSA. This CDR3 comprises 17 residues. The CDR3 nucleotides read TGTGCCAGCAGCTTAGCCGGACTAGCGGGAACGTCCTACGAGCAGTACTTC. Its protein product is CASSLAGLAGTSYEQYF.

This chain joins TRBV7-2 and TRBJ2-1; 8 bases match TRBD1. The germline V gene has CDR1 SGHTA and CDR2 FQGNSA. V gave up 5 bases and J gave up 4 bases; unmatched junction bases: 7. This CDR3 comprises 15 residues. The CDR3 nucleotides read TGTGCCAGCAGCCCTGACAGGGGAACGTACAATGAGCAGTTCTTC. Translation: CASSPDRGTYNEQFF.

Concerning this clone: A junction boundary mismatches the germline segment, possibly from a read error. The chain joins TRBV5-1 to TRBJ2-5, with 8 bases fitting TRBD2. This CDR3 is 16 amino acids long. Germline values: CDR1 SGHRS, CDR2 YFSETQ. The CDR3, as DNA: TGCGCCAGCAGCTTGTTCGGTAGCGGGGCGCAAGCGACCCAGTACTTC. It is translated as CASSLFGSGAQATQYF.

This chain uses TRBV27 with TRBJ2-3; a weak D match, TRBD1 (5 bases). Looked up from germline, CDR1 is MNHEY and CDR2 is SMNVEV (reference sequence). The ends were cut back, 2 bases at V and 2 bases at J, with 14 bases in the middle. This CDR3 has 16 residues. CDR3 protein: CASSLEGAYNTDTQYF. The CDR3 DNA is TGTGCCAGCAGTTTAGAAGGGGCCTACAACACAGATACGCAGTATTTT.

This clone was counted a single time. The chain recombines TRBV7-8 with TRBJ2-1; unclear D gene. CDR1 and CDR2 from the germline V gene are SGHVS and FQNEAQ. With 2 bases removed from V and 5 bases from J, the gap between germline ends came to 16 bases. CDR3 size: 16 residues. The CDR3 protein is CASSLPASRLNNEQFF. The CDR3, as DNA: TGTGCCAGCAGCTTACCCGCGTCCAGGCTCAACAATGAGCAGTTCTTC.

The J gene is TRBJ2-3, the V gene TRBV18, with 9 positions matching TRBD1. V lost 3 bases to trimming and J lost 5 bases; unmatched junction nucleotides: 3. The germline gives CDR1 KGHSH, CDR2 LQKENI. The CDR3 is 14 residues long. The CDR3 DNA follows: TGTGCCAGCTCACCCGGGACAGGGATAGATACGCAGTATTTT. As protein: CASSPGTGIDTQYF.

This chain links TRBV6-1 with TRBJ2-1; 11 bases map to TRBD2. V trimming: 6 bases; J trimming: 7 bases; junction bases outside the gene matches: 8. The CDR3 has 15 residues. Per germline, CDR1 MNHNS and CDR2 SASEGT. The CDR3 protein is CASRPSGGTLNEQFF. The CDR3 DNA sequence: TGTGCCAGCAGGCCTAGCGGGGGGACGTTGAATGAGCAGTTCTTC.

V is TRBV7-6 and J is TRBJ2-3; a weak D match, TRBD2 (6 bases). Germline CDR1 reads SGHVS; CDR2 reads FNYEAQ. The ends were cut back, 3 bases at V and 4 bases at J, with 17 bases in the middle. The CDR3 is made up of 16 amino acids. CDR3 in amino acids: CASSLAPAGNADTQYF. CDR3 DNA sequence: TGTGCCAGCAGCTTGGCTCCAGCGGGTAACGCAGATACGCAGTATTTT.

The chain joins TRBV11-2 to TRBJ2-3; no clear D gene. The ends were cut back, 6 bases at V and 2 bases at J, with 15 bases in the middle. CDR1 and CDR2 from the germline V gene are SGHAT and FQNNGV. The CDR3 sequence is 15 residues long. CDR3 DNA sequence: TGTGCCAGCAGGCTTGCAACATCCAACACAGATACGCAGTATTTT. Its translation is CASRLATSNTDTQYF.

This clone was found a few times. This chain joins TRBV7-8 and TRBJ2-3, with D possibly being TRBD2 (7 bases). The CDR3 covers 15 residues. The ends were cut back, 5 bases at V and 5 bases at J, with 17 bases in the middle. The germline CDR1 and CDR2 sequences are SGHVS and FQNEAQ. The CDR3 region has the DNA TGTGCCAGCAGCATAGGGGGGGGGCAGGGAGATACGCAGTATTTT. Its protein product is CASSIGGGQGDTQYF.

The rearrangement links TRBV4-1 to TRBJ1-5; D perhaps matches TRBD1 (6 bases). V was pared by 6 bases and J by 7 bases, with 28 bases between. The CDR3 spans 18 residues. The germline V gene has CDR1 MGHRA and CDR2 YSYEKL. The CDR3 region has the DNA TGCGCCAGCAGTCTATTGTATCGACAGGAAAAGGGAAGGCAGCCCCAGCATTTT. It yields the protein CASSLLYRQEKGRQPQHF.

The chain joins TRBV27 to TRBJ1-2, with 8 bases matching TRBD1. Germline V lookup: CDR1 MNHEY, CDR2 SMNVEV (reference sequence). Losses at the gene ends were 2 bases for V and 0 bases for J; bases not matched to a gene: 8. This CDR3 spans 17 amino acids. The CDR3 DNA follows: TGTGCCAGCAGTTTAGTTTCGCAGGGGGCGTCTAACTATGGCTACACCTTC. Translating gives CASSLVSQGASNYGYTF.

The rearrangement links TRBV6-4 to TRBJ2-2, with 7 bases matching TRBD1. V trimming: 5 bases; J trimming: 1 base; junction bases outside the gene matches: 1. The CDR3 spans 14 residues. Germline V CDR1 and CDR2: MRHNA, SNTAGT. The CDR3 DNA follows: TGTGCCAGCAGTCGACAGGGGAACACCGGGGAGCTGTTTTTT. Its protein is CASSRQGNTGELFF.

The genes are TRBV9 and TRBJ2-5; D is undetermined. Germline V lookup: CDR1 SGDLS, CDR2 YYNGEE. This CDR3 spans 13 amino acids. V lost 3 bases and J 7 bases, leaving 13 bases between the germline ends. The chain's CDR3 is CASSANFGGTQYF. Here the CDR3 DNA reads TGTGCCAGCAGCGCCAACTTCGGCGGGACCCAGTACTTC.

V usage is TRBV7-3 and J usage is TRBJ2-7, with a weak D call TRBD1 (6 bases). Per germline, CDR1 SGHTA and CDR2 FQGTGA. This CDR3 is built from 15 residues. V was trimmed by 2 bases and J by 3 bases, leaving 14 bases between them. CDR3 bases: TGTGCCAGCAGCTTACGCACAGGGCGAATCTACGAGCAGTACTTC. Protein sequence: CASSLRTGRIYEQYF.

The chain uses TRBV7-2 and TRBJ1-6; no clear D gene. V gave up 3 bases and J gave up 7 bases, with 10 bases separating them. The CDR3 contains 14 residues. Germline loops: CDR1 SGHTA, CDR2 FQGNSA. The CDR3 nucleotides read TGTGCCAGCAGCTTGAACTTCGTCAATTCACCCCTCCACTTT. Residues: CASSLNFVNSPLHF.